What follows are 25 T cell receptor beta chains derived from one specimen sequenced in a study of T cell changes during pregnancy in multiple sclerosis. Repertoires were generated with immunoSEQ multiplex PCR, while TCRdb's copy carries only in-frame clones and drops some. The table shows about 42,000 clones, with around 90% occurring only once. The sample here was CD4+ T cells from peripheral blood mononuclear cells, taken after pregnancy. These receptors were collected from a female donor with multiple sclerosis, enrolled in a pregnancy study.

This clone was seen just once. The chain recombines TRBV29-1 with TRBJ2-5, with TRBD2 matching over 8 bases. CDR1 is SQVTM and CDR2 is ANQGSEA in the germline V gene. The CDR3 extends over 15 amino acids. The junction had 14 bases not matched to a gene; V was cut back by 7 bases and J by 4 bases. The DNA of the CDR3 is TGCAGCGCCGGGGGCGACCGGGGGGGCCCAGAGACCCAGTACTTC. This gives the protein CSAGGDRGGPETQYF.

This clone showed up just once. CDR3: CASSFDRDGYTF. CDR3 DNA sequence: TGTGCCAGCAGCTTCGACAGGGATGGCTACACCTTC. This chain links TRBV5-6 with TRBJ1-2; 7 bases map to TRBD1. The junction had 1 base not matched to a gene; V was cut back by 2 bases and J by 6 bases. CDR3 length equals 12 residues. In germline, CDR1 is SGHDT, CDR2 YYEEEE.

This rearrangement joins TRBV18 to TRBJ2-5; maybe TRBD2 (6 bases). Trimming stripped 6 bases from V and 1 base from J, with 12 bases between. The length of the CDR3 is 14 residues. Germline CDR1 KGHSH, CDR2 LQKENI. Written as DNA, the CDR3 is TGTGCCAGCTCCTCGGAGGGAACCCAAGAGACCCAGTACTTC. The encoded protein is CASSSEGTQETQYF.

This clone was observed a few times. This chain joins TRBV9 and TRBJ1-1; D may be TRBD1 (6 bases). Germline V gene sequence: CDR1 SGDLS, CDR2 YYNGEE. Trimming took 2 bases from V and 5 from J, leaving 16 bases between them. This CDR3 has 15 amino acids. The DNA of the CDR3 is TGTGCCAGCAGCGTTGGGGGCAGGGCACAAACTGAAGCTTTCTTT. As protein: CASSVGGRAQTEAFF.

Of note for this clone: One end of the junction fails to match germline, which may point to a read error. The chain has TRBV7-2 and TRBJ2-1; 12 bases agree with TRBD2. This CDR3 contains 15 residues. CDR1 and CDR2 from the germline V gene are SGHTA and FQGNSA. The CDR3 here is CASSLLAGGYTEQFF. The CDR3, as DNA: TGTGCCAGCAGCTTACTAGCGGGGGGGTACACTGAGCAGTTCTTC.

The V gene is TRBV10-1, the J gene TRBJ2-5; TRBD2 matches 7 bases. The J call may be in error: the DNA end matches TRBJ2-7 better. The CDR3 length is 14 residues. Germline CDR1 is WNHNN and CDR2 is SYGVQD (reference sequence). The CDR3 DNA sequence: TGCGCCAGCAGTCGTGCGGGGGTTGCCTACGAGCAGTACTTC. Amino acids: CASSRAGVAYEQYF.

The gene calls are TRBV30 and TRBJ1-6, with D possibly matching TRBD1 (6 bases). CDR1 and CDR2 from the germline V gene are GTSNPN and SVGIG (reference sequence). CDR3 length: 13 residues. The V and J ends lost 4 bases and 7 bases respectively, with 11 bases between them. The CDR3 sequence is CAWNWGGNSPLHF. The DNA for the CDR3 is TGTGCCTGGAATTGGGGGGGCAATTCACCCCTCCACTTT.

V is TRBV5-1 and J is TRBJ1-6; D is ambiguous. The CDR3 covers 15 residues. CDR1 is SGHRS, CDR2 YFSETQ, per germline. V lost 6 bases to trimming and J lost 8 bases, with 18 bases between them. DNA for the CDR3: TGCGCCAGCACCCCGACCTCTATGGGCGATTCACCCCTCCACTTT. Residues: CASTPTSMGDSPLHF.

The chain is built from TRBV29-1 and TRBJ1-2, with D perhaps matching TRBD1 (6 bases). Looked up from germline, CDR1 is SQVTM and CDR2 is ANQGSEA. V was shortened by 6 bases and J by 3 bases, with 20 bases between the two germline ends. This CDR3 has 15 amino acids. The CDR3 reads CSVGGLMQGYYGYTF. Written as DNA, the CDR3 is TGCAGCGTCGGGGGGCTTATGCAGGGGTACTATGGCTACACCTTC.

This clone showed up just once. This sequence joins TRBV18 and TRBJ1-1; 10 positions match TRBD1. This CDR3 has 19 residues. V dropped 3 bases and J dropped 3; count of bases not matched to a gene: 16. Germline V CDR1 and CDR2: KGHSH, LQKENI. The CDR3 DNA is TGTGCCAGCTCACCTCAGCTTTCGGGACAGGGGTTCTGGCACACTGAAGCTTTCTTT. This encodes CASSPQLSGQGFWHTEAFF.

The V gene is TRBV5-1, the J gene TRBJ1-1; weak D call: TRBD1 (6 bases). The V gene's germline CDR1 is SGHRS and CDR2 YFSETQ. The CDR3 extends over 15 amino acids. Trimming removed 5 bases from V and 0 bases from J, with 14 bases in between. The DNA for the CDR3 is TGCGCCAGCAGGGGGGCAGGACTCATGAACACTGAAGCTTTCTTT. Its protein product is CASRGAGLMNTEAFF.

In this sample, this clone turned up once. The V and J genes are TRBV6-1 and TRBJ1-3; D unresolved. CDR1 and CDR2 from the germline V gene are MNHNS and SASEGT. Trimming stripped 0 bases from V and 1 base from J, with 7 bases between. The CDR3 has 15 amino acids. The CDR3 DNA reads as TGTGCCAGCAGTGAAGCGTGGGAGTCTGGAAACACCATATATTTT. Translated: CASSEAWESGNTIYF.

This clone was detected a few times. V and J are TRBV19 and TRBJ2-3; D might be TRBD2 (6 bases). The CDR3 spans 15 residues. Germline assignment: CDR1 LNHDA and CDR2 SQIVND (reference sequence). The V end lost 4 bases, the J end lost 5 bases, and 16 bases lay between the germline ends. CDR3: CASSTLRDFRDTQYF. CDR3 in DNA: TGTGCCAGTAGTACACTCCGGGACTTTAGAGATACGCAGTATTTT. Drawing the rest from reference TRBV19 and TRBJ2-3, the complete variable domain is DGGITQSPKYLFRKEGQNVTLSCEQNLNHDAMYWYRQDPGQGLRLIYYSQIVNDFQKGDIAEGYSVSREKKESFPLTVTSAQKNPTAFYLCASSTLRDFRDTQYFGPGTRLTVL.

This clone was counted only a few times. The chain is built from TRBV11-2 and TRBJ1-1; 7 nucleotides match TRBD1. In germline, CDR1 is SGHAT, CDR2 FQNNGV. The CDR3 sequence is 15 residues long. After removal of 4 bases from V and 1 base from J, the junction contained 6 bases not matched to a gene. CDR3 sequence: CASSSRDRQNTEAFF. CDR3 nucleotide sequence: TGTGCCAGCAGCTCCAGGGACAGACAGAACACTGAAGCTTTCTTT.

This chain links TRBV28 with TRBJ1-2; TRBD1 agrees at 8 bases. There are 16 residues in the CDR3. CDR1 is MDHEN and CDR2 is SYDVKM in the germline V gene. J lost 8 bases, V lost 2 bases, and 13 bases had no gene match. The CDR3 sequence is CASSLVVGYRGSGYTF. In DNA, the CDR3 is TGTGCCAGCAGTTTAGTAGTGGGTTACAGGGGGTCAGGCTACACCTTC.

The CDR3 is CASSLVLAGTYNEQFF. The CDR3 DNA reads as TGCGCCAGCAGCTTGGTACTAGCGGGGACCTACAATGAGCAGTTCTTC. V is TRBV5-1 and J is TRBJ2-1; 10 bases map to TRBD2. Unmatched junction bases numbered 2, after V lost 0 bases and J lost 2 bases. Germline lookup yields CDR1 SGHRS and CDR2 YFSETQ. The CDR3 consists of 16 residues.

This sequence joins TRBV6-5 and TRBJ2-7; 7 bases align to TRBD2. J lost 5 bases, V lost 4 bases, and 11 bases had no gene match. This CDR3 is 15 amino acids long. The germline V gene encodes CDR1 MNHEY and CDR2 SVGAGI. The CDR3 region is CASSSWGGSNHEQYF. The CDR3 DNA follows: TGTGCCAGCAGTTCTTGGGGGGGGTCTAACCACGAGCAGTACTTC.

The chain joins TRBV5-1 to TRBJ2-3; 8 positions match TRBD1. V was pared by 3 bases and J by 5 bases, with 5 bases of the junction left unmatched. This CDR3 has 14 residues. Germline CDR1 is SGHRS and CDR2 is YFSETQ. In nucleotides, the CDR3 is TGCGCCAGCAGCTCCCCAGGACAGGGAGATACGCAGTATTTT. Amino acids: CASSSPGQGDTQYF. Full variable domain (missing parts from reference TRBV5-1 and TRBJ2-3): KAGVTQTPRYLIKTRGQQVTLSCSPISGHRSVSWYQQTPGQGLQFLFEYFSETQRNKGNFPGRFSGRQFSNSRSEMNVSTLELGDSALYLCASSSPGQGDTQYFGPGTRLTVL.

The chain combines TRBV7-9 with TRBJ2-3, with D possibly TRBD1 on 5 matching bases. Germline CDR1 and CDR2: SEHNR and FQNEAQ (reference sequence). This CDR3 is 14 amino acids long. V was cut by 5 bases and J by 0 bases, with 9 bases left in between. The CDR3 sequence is CASSPGHSTDTQYF. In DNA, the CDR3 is TGTGCCAGCAGCCCAGGACACAGCACAGATACGCAGTATTTT.

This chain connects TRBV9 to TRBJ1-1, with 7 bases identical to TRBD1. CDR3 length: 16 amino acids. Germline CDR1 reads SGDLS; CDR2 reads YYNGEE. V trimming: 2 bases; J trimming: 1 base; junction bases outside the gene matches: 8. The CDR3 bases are TGTGCCAGCAGCGTTGACCCACAGGGGCCGAACACTGAAGCTTTCTTT. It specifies CASSVDPQGPNTEAFF. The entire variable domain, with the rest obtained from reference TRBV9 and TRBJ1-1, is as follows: DSGVTQTPKHLITATGQRVTLRCSPRSGDLSVYWYQQSLDQGLQFLIQYYNGEERAKGNILERFSAQQFPDLHSELNLSSLELGDSALYFCASSVDPQGPNTEAFFGQGTRLTVV.

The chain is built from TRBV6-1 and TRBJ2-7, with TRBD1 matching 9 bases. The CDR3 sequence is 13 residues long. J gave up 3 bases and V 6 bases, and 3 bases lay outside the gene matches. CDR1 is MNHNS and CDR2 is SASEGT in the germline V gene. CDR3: CASRTGGSYEQYF. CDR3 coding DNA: TGTGCCAGCAGGACAGGGGGTAGCTACGAGCAGTACTTC.

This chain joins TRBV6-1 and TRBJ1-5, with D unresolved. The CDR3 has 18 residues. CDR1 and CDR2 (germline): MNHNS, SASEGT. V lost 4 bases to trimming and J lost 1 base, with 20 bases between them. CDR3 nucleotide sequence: TGTGCCAGCAGTGCACGGTTGGGCAGAGACAACAGCAATCAGCCCCAGCATTTT. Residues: CASSARLGRDNSNQPQHF.

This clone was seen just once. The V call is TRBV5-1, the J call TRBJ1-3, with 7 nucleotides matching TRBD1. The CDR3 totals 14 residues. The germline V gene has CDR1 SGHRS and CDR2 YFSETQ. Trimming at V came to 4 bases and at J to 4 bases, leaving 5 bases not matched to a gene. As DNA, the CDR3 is TGCGCCAGCAGCGCCGGGACAGCCGGAAACACCATATATTTT. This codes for CASSAGTAGNTIYF.

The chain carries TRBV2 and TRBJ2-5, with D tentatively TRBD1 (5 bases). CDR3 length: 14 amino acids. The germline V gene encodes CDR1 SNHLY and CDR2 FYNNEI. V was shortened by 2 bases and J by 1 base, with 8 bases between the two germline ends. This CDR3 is CASSEWGGQETQYF. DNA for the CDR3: TGTGCCAGCAGTGAATGGGGCGGCCAAGAGACCCAGTACTTC. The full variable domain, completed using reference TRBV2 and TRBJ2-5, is EPEVTQTPSHQVTQMGQEVILRCVPISNHLYFYWYRQILGQKVEFLVSFYNNEISEKSEIFDDQFSVERPDGSNFTLKIRSTKLEDSAMYFCASSEWGGQETQYFGPGTRLLVL.

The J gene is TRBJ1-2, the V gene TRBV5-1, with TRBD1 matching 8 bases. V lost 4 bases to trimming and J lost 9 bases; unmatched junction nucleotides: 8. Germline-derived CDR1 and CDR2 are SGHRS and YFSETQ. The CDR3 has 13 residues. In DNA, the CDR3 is TGCGCCAGCAGCCCCCCGGGACAGGAAAGCTACACCTTC. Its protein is CASSPPGQESYTF.